These 28 T cell receptor beta chains originate from one sample sequenced in a study of Ad26.COV2.S vaccination and SARS-CoV-2 variants. Described treatment: 15 to 20 received Ad26.COV2.S at low or high dose, single or two shots; about 5 received placebo; per-sample allocation not given. All samples were drawn on day 63, counting from the first vaccine or placebo injection. Assay: immunoSEQ multiplex PCR; the TCRdb copy retains only in-frame clones and omits some. The sample includes about 350,000 clones, roughly 90% of them seen just once. Sample: peripheral blood, taken in a trial of Ad26.COV2.S vaccine versus placebo. These receptors came from a person aged 18-60 years who received the Ad26.COV2.S COVID-19 vaccine or a placebo.

The chain links TRBV11-2 to TRBJ2-7, with TRBD1 matching over 8 bases. V was pared by 2 bases and J by 5 bases, with 2 bases of the junction left unmatched. The CDR3 is 13 residues long. CDR1 and CDR2 (germline): SGHAT, FQNNGV. CDR3 coding DNA: TGTGCCAGCAGCTTATACAGGGGGAACGAGCAGTACTTC. It yields the protein CASSLYRGNEQYF.

This clone has just one count. The rearrangement joins TRBV7-2 to TRBJ2-7; TRBD1 might be the D (5 bases). CDR1 SGHTA and CDR2 FQGNSA come from the germline V gene. CDR3 size: 16 residues. With 2 bases removed from V and 0 bases from J, the gap between germline ends came to 14 bases. CDR3 residues: CASSLIGQGSSYEQYF. DNA for the CDR3: TGTGCCAGCAGCTTAATTGGGCAGGGAAGCTCCTACGAGCAGTACTTC. Together with reference TRBV7-2 and TRBJ2-7, the CDR3 gives the full variable domain: GAGVSQSPSNKVTEKGKDVELRCDPISGHTALYWYRQSLGQGLEFLIYFQGNSAPDKSGLPSDRFSAERTGGSVSTLTIQRTQQEDSAVYLCASSLIGQGSSYEQYFGPGTRLTVT.

The chain combines TRBV19 with TRBJ2-7; D unresolved. The CDR3 totals 19 residues. Per the germline V gene, CDR1 is LNHDA and CDR2 is SQIVND (reference sequence). Trimming removed 3 bases from V and 5 bases from J, with 29 bases in between. CDR3: CASSISRRSYTTFDNEQYF. The CDR3 nucleotides are TGTGCCAGTAGTATTAGTCGAAGGAGTTACACAACTTTTGACAACGAGCAGTACTTC.

This sequence joins TRBV27 and TRBJ1-2; 11 bases match TRBD1. V lost 5 bases to trimming and J lost 7 bases; unmatched junction nucleotides: 18. This CDR3 contains 18 residues. Germline CDR1 MNHEY, CDR2 SMNVEV (reference sequence). CDR3 nucleotide sequence: TGTGCCAGCAGTCCGAAGGGGACAGGGGGTTCCTTTTGGAGTGGCTACACCTTC. It yields the protein CASSPKGTGGSFWSGYTF.

The chain employs TRBV6-6 and TRBJ2-1, with TRBD1 matching 7 bases. The CDR3 loop spans 16 amino acids. The J segment lost 0 bases and the V segment lost 2 bases, leaving 4 bases of the junction unmatched. Germline V gene sequence: CDR1 MNHNY, CDR2 SVGAGI (reference sequence). CDR3 in amino acids: CASSYTAGGSYNEQFF. The DNA of the CDR3 is TGTGCCAGCAGTTACACGGCAGGGGGCTCCTACAATGAGCAGTTCTTC.

The chain carries TRBV12-3 or TRBV12-4 and TRBJ1-3, with D unclear. The CDR3 contains 12 residues. V gave up 8 bases and J gave up 2 bases, with 7 bases separating them. CDR3 sequence: CASVEAGNTIYF. DNA for the CDR3: TGTGCCAGCGTCGAGGCTGGAAACACCATATATTTT.

The rearrangement joins TRBV19 to TRBJ1-1, with D uncertain. Per germline, CDR1 LNHDA and CDR2 SQIVND (reference sequence). The CDR3 consists of 13 residues. The germline V and J ends were trimmed by 7 bases and 3 bases, with 12 bases remaining between them. DNA for the CDR3: TGTGCCAGTATTGAAGCCTCTTACACTGAAGCTTTCTTT. It yields the protein CASIEASYTEAFF.

The chain links TRBV11-3 to TRBJ2-5, with 7 bases lining up with TRBD1. The germline gives CDR1 SGHNT, CDR2 YENEEA. The CDR3 totals 20 residues. V lost 4 bases and J lost 1; bases outside the gene matches: 21. CDR3 nucleotide sequence: TGTGCCAGCAGCTCCGCCCCCTTGGACAGGAGAGGATCGTCCCAAGAGACCCAGTACTTC. Protein product: CASSSAPLDRRGSSQETQYF.

The chain recombines TRBV7-4 with TRBJ2-3, with D hard to call. Trimming took 1 base from V and 4 from J, leaving 15 bases between them. This CDR3 contains 16 residues. The V gene's germline CDR1 is SGHVT and CDR2 SQSDAQ. The DNA of the CDR3 is TGTGCCAGCAGCTTAGGGCGCCAGCGCGGAGCAGATACGCAGTATTTT. Amino acid sequence: CASSLGRQRGADTQYF.

The V gene is TRBV7-2, the J gene TRBJ2-3; weak D call: TRBD1 (6 bases). CDR3 length: 15 amino acids. Germline CDR1 and CDR2: SGHTA and FQGNSA. V was pared by 5 bases and J by 1 base, with 13 bases between. The CDR3 bases are TGTGCCAGCAGCGGCAAGGGGGACGGCACAGATACGCAGTATTTT. It encodes CASSGKGDGTDTQYF.

The chain is built from TRBV7-9 and TRBJ1-1; D is unclear. The germline V and J ends were trimmed by 3 bases and 0 bases, with 17 bases remaining between them. The CDR3 loop spans 17 amino acids. Germline CDR1 reads SEHNR; CDR2 reads FQNEAQ (reference sequence). CDR3 residues: CASSFPLQQRMNTEAFF. CDR3 nucleotide sequence: TGTGCCAGCAGCTTTCCCCTACAACAGAGAATGAACACTGAAGCTTTCTTT.

The gene calls are TRBV18 and TRBJ1-1; 11 bases are shared with TRBD1. The CDR3 length is 19 residues. J gave up 3 bases and V 1 base, and 13 bases lay outside the gene matches. In germline, CDR1 is KGHSH, CDR2 LQKENI. The CDR3 loop reads CASSPLNPLRTGGYTEAFF. The CDR3 coding sequence is TGTGCCAGCTCACCACTGAACCCTCTCAGGACAGGGGGCTACACTGAAGCTTTCTTT.

V gene TRBV6-2 or TRBV6-3 combines with J gene TRBJ1-2; D gene ambiguous. Germline CDR1 MNHEY, CDR2 SVGEGT. The CDR3 extends over 13 amino acids. Trimming pared 5 bases from V and 4 bases from J, leaving 11 bases between. CDR3 bases: TGTGCCAGCAGTACTGCCTGGGGCTATGGCTACACCTTC. It is translated as CASSTAWGYGYTF.

This chain links TRBV9 with TRBJ2-7, with 11 bases that match TRBD2. V gave up 3 bases and J gave up 4 bases; unmatched junction bases: 6. Germline V gene sequence: CDR1 SGDLS, CDR2 YYNGEE. This CDR3 contains 15 residues. CDR3: CASSGGTSGIYEQYF. In DNA, the CDR3 is TGTGCCAGCAGCGGCGGGACTAGCGGTATATACGAGCAGTACTTC.

The chain joins TRBV7-9 to TRBJ1-2; D possibly corresponds to TRBD1 (5 bases). Germline V gives CDR1 SEHNR, CDR2 FQNEAQ (reference sequence). Trimming removed 5 bases from V and 6 bases from J, with 22 bases in between. The CDR3 contains 16 residues. The CDR3 region is CASSNVDSSANNGYTF. CDR3 nucleotide sequence: TGTGCCAGCAGCAATGTCGACAGCTCCGCCAACAATGGCTACACCTTC.

The rearrangement links TRBV3-1 (or the pseudogene TRBV3-2) to TRBJ2-1; 10 bases agree with TRBD1. The CDR3 spans 17 residues. The germline V gene encodes CDR1 LGHDT and CDR2 YNNKEL (reference sequence). V shed 4 bases and J 0 bases; nucleotides not matched to a gene: 6. CDR3 coding DNA: TGTGCCAGCAGCCGGAGGACAGGGGGTAGCTCCTACAATGAGCAGTTCTTC. This translates into CASSRRTGGSSYNEQFF.

This rearrangement joins TRBV7-3 to TRBJ1-4; D not certain. Germline V gene sequence: CDR1 SGHTA, CDR2 FQGTGA. Deletions cut 8 bases from V and 0 bases from J, with 4 bases between. The CDR3 sequence is 12 residues long. The CDR3 reads CASGSTNEKLFF. In nucleotides, the CDR3 is TGTGCCAGCGGTTCAACTAATGAAAAACTGTTTTTT.

The gene calls are TRBV6-5 and TRBJ2-7; no definite D call. Between the trimmed V and J ends, which lost 5 bases and 3 bases, there was a span of 5 bases. The CDR3 spans 11 residues. Germline CDR1 MNHEY, CDR2 SVGAGI. The CDR3 reads CASSQRYEQYF. CDR3 DNA sequence: TGTGCCAGCAGTCAGCGCTACGAGCAGTACTTC.

This chain uses TRBV5-4 with TRBJ2-7; 12 nucleotides line up with TRBD1. With V trimmed by 6 bases and J by 3 bases, 13 bases remained unmatched. From germline, CDR1 is SGHNT and CDR2 YYREEE (reference sequence). The CDR3 length is 17 residues. CDR3 DNA: TGTGCCAGCACCTTCGTCCCGGGACAGGGGGCTGGCTACGAGCAGTACTTC. Its protein product is CASTFVPGQGAGYEQYF.

This chain connects TRBV6-6 to TRBJ1-3; 11 positions agree with TRBD1. CDR1 is MNHNY and CDR2 is SVGAGI in the germline V gene (reference sequence). This CDR3 spans 18 amino acids. Germline trimming cut 5 bases from V and 5 bases from J; bases unmatched to any gene: 14. CDR3 nucleotide sequence: TGTGCCAGCAGTCGAATTGGACAGGGGGCTTTGGGGAGAAACACCATATATTTT. It translates to CASSRIGQGALGRNTIYF.

V and J are TRBV2 and TRBJ1-2, with 11 bases lining up with TRBD1. CDR1 SNHLY and CDR2 FYNNEI come from the germline V gene. The CDR3 runs 13 residues. J lost 4 bases, V lost 9 bases, and 4 bases had no gene match. CDR3 loop: CARGTGGVYGYTF. The CDR3 DNA is TGTGCCAGAGGGACAGGGGGTGTCTATGGCTACACCTTC.

The V gene is TRBV5-4, the J gene TRBJ2-2; 7 positions agree with TRBD2. Looked up from germline, CDR1 is SGHNT and CDR2 is YYREEE (reference sequence). This CDR3 comprises 17 residues. V lost 2 bases and J lost 6; bases outside the gene matches: 13. CDR3 bases: TGTGCCAGCAGCTTTGGAGTGGGAGGGGTAACATCCGGGGAGCTGTTTTTT. Its protein product is CASSFGVGGVTSGELFF.

This rearrangement joins TRBV29-1 to TRBJ2-5; D call uncertain. Germline CDR1 reads SQVTM; CDR2 reads ANQGSEA. Trimming took off 6 bases at V and 6 bases at J, with 17 bases between the two ends. The CDR3 spans 13 residues. The CDR3: CSVALRSFQTQYF. The CDR3 DNA reads as TGCAGCGTCGCTCTTCGGAGTTTTCAGACCCAGTACTTC.

The chain recombines TRBV27 with TRBJ1-2; a possible D gene is TRBD1 (6 bases). Trimming pared 3 bases from V and 3 bases from J, leaving 14 bases between. Germline V gene lookup returns CDR1 MNHEY and CDR2 SMNVEV (reference sequence). The CDR3 has 15 residues. The CDR3 nucleotides are TGTGCCAGCAGTTTTGCAGGGGCGATGGACTATGGCTACACCTTC. This translates into CASSFAGAMDYGYTF.

V is TRBV7-2 and J is TRBJ1-4, with D unclear. The CDR3 loop spans 16 amino acids. In germline, CDR1 is SGHTA, CDR2 FQGNSA. Trimming removed 3 bases at V and 2 bases at J, with 13 bases between. Here the CDR3 DNA reads TGTGCCAGCAGCTTCCTCCCAGGAATTACTAATGAAAAACTGTTTTTT. This codes for CASSFLPGITNEKLFF.

V and J are TRBV4-1 and TRBJ2-3; maybe TRBD1 (5 bases). Per the germline V gene, CDR1 is MGHRA and CDR2 is YSYEKL. V gave up 1 base and J gave up 1 base, with 6 bases separating them. This CDR3 spans 14 amino acids. CDR3 DNA: TGCGCCAGCAGCCAAGTCAGGGGCACAGATACGCAGTATTTT. It codes for CASSQVRGTDTQYF.

The gene calls are TRBV7-2 and TRBJ1-1; D unclear. V lost 5 bases and J lost 6, with 13 bases in between. Germline V CDR1 and CDR2: SGHTA, FQGNSA. The CDR3 sequence is 13 residues long. The CDR3 bases are TGTGCCAGCAGCCGAGGACTCTACCCTGAAGCTTTCTTT. It yields the protein CASSRGLYPEAFF.

This clone was seen only a few times. The chain uses TRBV5-1 and TRBJ2-3; the D is unclear. This CDR3 is built from 13 residues. CDR1 SGHRS and CDR2 YFSETQ come from the germline V gene. V dropped 2 bases and J dropped 0 bases, with 4 bases sitting between them. The CDR3 region is CASSFLSTDTQYF. DNA for the CDR3: TGCGCCAGCAGCTTTCTTAGCACAGATACGCAGTATTTT.